Listed here are 30 T cell receptor beta chains from one sample, sequenced in a study of cytomegalovirus exposure and HLA in healthy donors (dated by TCRdb to about 2017). Library preparation was by the immunoSEQ multiplex PCR assay. Sourced from immuneACCESS, this table was stored by TCRdb with only in-frame sequences that have V and J called. A share of the clones is absent; for the studies checked, an unresolved V gene accounts for under half, and the remainder has no known explanation. Here the sample has 65,000 to 90,000 clones; roughly 95% occur a single time. The biggest ten clones account for approximately 3.4% of the sample. The sample was PBMCs. The receptors derive from a man between 18 and 29 years old in good health and CMV-seronegative.

The rearrangement joins TRBV5-6 to TRBJ1-1, with D tentatively TRBD1 (5 bases). Per germline, CDR1 SGHDT and CDR2 YYEEEE. The CDR3 extends over 13 amino acids. Between the trimmed V and J ends, which lost 3 bases and 6 bases, there was a span of 12 bases. The chain's CDR3 is CASSWRGLSEAFF. The DNA of the CDR3 is TGTGCCAGCAGCTGGAGGGGTTTATCTGAAGCTTTCTTT.

The gene calls are TRBV13 and TRBJ1-1; a weak D match, TRBD1 (5 bases). Germline loops: CDR1 PRHDT, CDR2 FYEKMQ (reference sequence). With 4 bases removed from V and 1 base from J, the gap between germline ends came to 7 bases. This CDR3 has 13 residues. CDR3 sequence: CASSSTANTEAFF. In DNA, the CDR3 is TGTGCCAGCAGCTCGACAGCGAACACTGAAGCTTTCTTT.

This chain joins TRBV4-1 and TRBJ1-1, with D hard to call. Trimming pared 5 bases from V and 2 bases from J, leaving 15 bases between. The germline CDR1 and CDR2 sequences are MGHRA and YSYEKL. The CDR3 spans 15 residues. CDR3 sequence (DNA): TGCGCCAGCAGCATAACCGGGCCGGGAAACACTGAAGCTTTCTTT. Translating gives CASSITGPGNTEAFF.

The chain is built from TRBV2 and TRBJ1-2; D uncertain. The CDR3 is 13 residues long. V lost 7 bases and J 4 bases, leaving 13 bases between the germline ends. The germline CDR1 and CDR2 sequences are SNHLY and FYNNEI. In DNA form, the CDR3 reads TGTGCCAGCAATAGGAGGGAATCCTATGGCTACACCTTC. Translating gives CASNRRESYGYTF.

This clone was seen once. The chain links TRBV18 to TRBJ1-1; D is perhaps TRBD1 (5 bases). V was cut by 5 bases and J by 5 bases, with 15 bases left in between. Germline V CDR1 and CDR2: KGHSH, LQKENI. The CDR3 runs to 14 residues. The CDR3 DNA sequence: TGTGCCAGCTCAACAACGAGGCAGGGAACTGAAGCTTTCTTT. Protein product: CASSTTRQGTEAFF.

The V call is TRBV5-1, the J call TRBJ1-3; no clear D. Germline V gives CDR1 SGHRS, CDR2 YFSETQ. V lost 4 bases and J lost 3, with 17 bases in between. CDR3 length: 16 amino acids. The CDR3 loop reads CASSVGFGEVGNTIYF. CDR3 in DNA: TGCGCCAGCAGCGTGGGATTTGGGGAGGTTGGAAACACCATATATTTT.

The chain joins TRBV5-4 to TRBJ2-1; 9 positions agree with TRBD1. The CDR3 runs to 15 residues. Trimming removed 4 bases from V and 8 bases from J; junction bases left unmatched: 10. Germline V lookup: CDR1 SGHNT, CDR2 YYREEE (reference sequence). Written as DNA, the CDR3 is TGTGCCAGCAGCCTGCCGGGACAGGGCGAGGATGAGCAGTTCTTC. It translates to CASSLPGQGEDEQFF.

The table lists this clone with a count of one. J is TRBJ2-7 and V is TRBV2; 8 nucleotides agree with TRBD1. The junction had 7 bases not matched to a gene; V was cut back by 8 bases and J by 7 bases. This CDR3 comprises 12 residues. In germline, CDR1 is SNHLY, CDR2 FYNNEI. Written as DNA, the CDR3 is TGTGCCAGCGGACAGGGTGCTTCGGAGCAGTACTTC. It yields the protein CASGQGASEQYF.

The chain has TRBV19 and TRBJ1-1, with D possibly being TRBD1 (5 bases). Germline V gene lookup returns CDR1 LNHDA and CDR2 SQIVND (reference sequence). Between the trimmed V and J ends, which lost 4 bases and 1 base, there was a span of 7 bases. The CDR3 covers 13 residues. CDR3 amino acids: CASSTTANTEAFF. In nucleotides, the CDR3 is TGTGCCAGTAGTACGACAGCGAACACTGAAGCTTTCTTT. Using reference TRBV19 and TRBJ1-1 for the parts outside the CDR3, the full variable domain is DGGITQSPKYLFRKEGQNVTLSCEQNLNHDAMYWYRQDPGQGLRLIYYSQIVNDFQKGDIAEGYSVSREKKESFPLTVTSAQKNPTAFYLCASSTTANTEAFFGQGTRLTVV.

The chain recombines TRBV9 with TRBJ2-1; maybe TRBD1 (6 bases). V was trimmed by 5 bases and J by 7 bases, leaving 13 bases between them. From germline, CDR1 is SGDLS and CDR2 YYNGEE. The CDR3 runs to 13 residues. The CDR3: CASSGSGANEQFF. The DNA of the CDR3 is TGTGCCAGCAGTGGTTCAGGGGCGAATGAGCAGTTCTTC.

This chain connects TRBV19 to TRBJ1-2; 7 positions agree with TRBD1. Looked up from germline, CDR1 is LNHDA and CDR2 is SQIVND (reference sequence). With V trimmed by 7 bases and J by 6 bases, 11 bases remained unmatched. CDR3 size: 14 residues. Written as DNA, the CDR3 is TGTGCCAGTAAACGTACCGGGACAGAGGATGGCTACACCTTC. Translated, it gives CASKRTGTEDGYTF.

This clone was picked up one time. The rearrangement uses TRBV7-2 and TRBJ2-6, with D possibly matching TRBD2 (5 bases). Germline V lookup: CDR1 SGHTA, CDR2 FQGNSA. V gave up 5 bases and J gave up 2 bases, with 16 bases separating them. There are 17 residues in the CDR3. The CDR3 region has the DNA TGTGCCAGCAGCCTCGGACTTCTAATCACTGGGGCCAACGTCCTGACTTTC. Translation: CASSLGLLITGANVLTF. The full variable domain, rest sourced from reference TRBV7-2 and TRBJ2-6, is GAGVSQSPSNKVTEKGKDVELRCDPISGHTALYWYRQSLGQGLEFLIYFQGNSAPDKSGLPSDRFSAERTGGSVSTLTIQRTQQEDSAVYLCASSLGLLITGANVLTFGAGSRLTVL.

This sequence joins TRBV6-1 and TRBJ2-6; no firm D call. Per germline, CDR1 MNHNS and CDR2 SASEGT. Deletions cut 6 bases from V and 3 bases from J, with 6 bases between. The CDR3 has 13 amino acids. The CDR3 DNA is TGTGCCAGCAGAGCAGGTGGGGCCAACGTCCTGACTTTC. This translates into CASRAGGANVLTF.

The V call is TRBV19, the J call TRBJ1-2; D gene uncertain. CDR1 and CDR2 (germline): LNHDA, SQIVND (reference sequence). V lost 5 bases, J lost 6 bases, and 16 bases lay in between. The CDR3 length is 14 residues. CDR3 nucleotides: TGTGCCAGTAGTCTTGGAACAGATAGTCATGGCTACACCTTC. Encoded protein: CASSLGTDSHGYTF.

V and J are TRBV2 and TRBJ2-7, with D possibly being TRBD1 (5 bases). The CDR3 extends over 13 amino acids. The ends were cut back, 5 bases at V and 4 bases at J, with 12 bases in the middle. Germline loops: CDR1 SNHLY, CDR2 FYNNEI. The CDR3 is CASSQRQGYEQYF. CDR3 sequence (DNA): TGTGCCAGCAGTCAAAGGCAGGGTTACGAGCAGTACTTC.

The chain joins TRBV5-6 to TRBJ2-7; 9 bases match TRBD1. Germline CDR1 and CDR2: SGHDT and YYEEEE. This CDR3 contains 14 residues. V lost 2 bases, J lost 1 base, and 1 base stayed unmatched. This CDR3 is CASSLQGASYEQYF. The DNA for the CDR3 is TGTGCCAGCAGCTTACAGGGGGCTTCCTACGAGCAGTACTTC.

The chain links TRBV18 to TRBJ1-5; perhaps TRBD1 as D (5 bases). V was clipped by 5 bases and J by 3 bases, with 11 bases between them. The germline V gene encodes CDR1 KGHSH and CDR2 LQKENI. This CDR3 is 14 amino acids long. The CDR3 bases are TGTGCCAGCTCAGACGGGGGGAACAATCAGCCCCAGCATTTT. This encodes CASSDGGNNQPQHF.

The chain combines TRBV19 with TRBJ1-2, with D possibly matching TRBD1 (6 bases). Germline V gene sequence: CDR1 LNHDA, CDR2 SQIVND (reference sequence). V dropped 7 bases and J dropped 3 bases, with 21 bases sitting between them. CDR3 length: 16 residues. Written as DNA, the CDR3 is TGTGCCAGTAATAGTGACCGGTGGGACACAGACTATGGCTACACCTTC. Its protein is CASNSDRWDTDYGYTF.

This chain links TRBV27 with TRBJ1-1; D ambiguous. Between the trimmed V and J ends, which lost 3 bases and 0 bases, there was a span of 8 bases. The CDR3 totals 14 residues. Germline CDR1 MNHEY, CDR2 SMNVEV (reference sequence). This chain's CDR3 is CASSLGRVNTEAFF. The CDR3 DNA follows: TGTGCCAGCAGTTTGGGGAGGGTGAACACTGAAGCTTTCTTT.

This CDR3 reads CASSQVVAGGKDTQYF. The CDR3 DNA reads TGCGCCAGCAGCCAAGTAGTAGCGGGGGGGAAAGATACGCAGTATTTT. V usage is TRBV4-3 and J usage is TRBJ2-3; 11 bases are a match to TRBD2. The CDR3 length is 16 residues. The trim removed 1 base at V and 5 bases at J, leaving 5 bases unmatched. CDR1 LGHNA and CDR2 YSLEER come from the germline V gene.

The rearrangement joins TRBV11-2 to TRBJ2-7; D is unclear. Germline CDR1 reads SGHAT; CDR2 reads FQNNGV. The CDR3 consists of 14 residues. Trimming shortened V by 0 bases and J by 12 bases, and 18 bases separated the two germline ends. The CDR3 sequence: CASSLDRSAYLRYF. The CDR3 DNA sequence: TGTGCCAGCAGCTTAGATCGATCTGCCTATCTACGGTACTTC.

The rearrangement joins TRBV19 to TRBJ2-5; TRBD1 matches at 9 bases. CDR1 LNHDA and CDR2 SQIVND come from the germline V gene (reference sequence). J was trimmed by 3 bases and V by 4 bases; bases with no gene match: 6. The CDR3 consists of 15 residues. DNA for the CDR3: TGTGCCAGTAGTAGTTATGGGACAGGGAAAGAGACCCAGTACTTC. This codes for CASSSYGTGKETQYF.

The chain combines TRBV5-6 with TRBJ1-2; perhaps TRBD1 as D (6 bases). Germline CDR1 and CDR2: SGHDT and YYEEEE. V was trimmed by 4 bases and J by 4 bases, leaving 14 bases between them. This CDR3 has 14 amino acids. CDR3 sequence: CASSPGGASYGYTF. In DNA form, the CDR3 reads TGTGCCAGCAGCCCTGGGGGGGCATCCTATGGCTACACCTTC.

CDR3 nucleotide sequence: TGTGCCAGCGGTGAACGGGGTACTAATAGCAATCAGCCCCAGCATTTT. It yields the protein CASGERGTNSNQPQHF. The chain carries TRBV27 and TRBJ1-5; no clear D gene. The germline gives CDR1 MNHEY, CDR2 SMNVEV (reference sequence). This CDR3 region has 16 residues. Trimming pared 8 bases from V and 0 bases from J, leaving 17 bases between.

This clone was found once. V is TRBV11-3 and J is TRBJ2-3; 9 bases map to TRBD2. The CDR3 sequence is 14 residues long. J lost 2 bases, V lost 5 bases, and 2 bases had no gene match. Germline assignment: CDR1 SGHNT and CDR2 YENEEA. CDR3 in DNA: TGTGCCAGCAGCGCGGGGGGGGTCACAGATACGCAGTATTTT. Protein product: CASSAGGVTDTQYF.

The CDR3 sequence: CASSQESLAKETQYF. The CDR3 DNA reads TGTGCCAGCAGCCAAGAGAGTCTAGCAAAGGAGACCCAGTACTTC. V and J are TRBV4-2 and TRBJ2-5; TRBD2 might be the D (5 bases). Germline V gives CDR1 LGHNA, CDR2 YNFKEQ. The CDR3 is made up of 15 amino acids. V lost 0 bases, J lost 5 bases, and 13 bases lay in between.

This clone was seen a few times. This rearrangement joins TRBV5-1 to TRBJ2-5; TRBD2 is a possible D gene (6 bases). The CDR3 consists of 14 residues. Looked up from germline, CDR1 is SGHRS and CDR2 is YFSETQ. Deletions cut 0 bases from V and 2 bases from J, with 8 bases between. The CDR3: CASSLEAGQETQYF. The CDR3 region has the DNA TGCGCCAGCAGCTTGGAGGCGGGGCAAGAGACCCAGTACTTC.

V gene TRBV30 combines with J gene TRBJ2-5, with 9 bases that match TRBD1. V dropped 8 bases and J dropped 4; count of bases not matched to a gene: 8. Germline assignment: CDR1 GTSNPN and CDR2 SVGIG (reference sequence). The CDR3 is 13 amino acids. CDR3 sequence (DNA): TGTGCCGCACCGGGACAGGGCGGAGAGACCCAGTACTTC. As protein: CAAPGQGGETQYF.

V is TRBV7-2 and J is TRBJ1-1; no firm D call. Germline V CDR1 and CDR2: SGHTA, FQGNSA. The CDR3 length is 12 residues. Trimming cost V 1 base and J 4 bases, with 4 bases left between them. For the CDR3, the DNA is TGTGCCAGCAGCTTAGTGGCCACTGAAGCTTTCTTT. Translating it yields CASSLVATEAFF.

The chain links TRBV15 to TRBJ1-1; D remains ambiguous. Trimming cost V 5 bases and J 4 bases, with 8 bases left between them. Germline assignment: CDR1 LNHNV and CDR2 YYDKDF (reference sequence). This CDR3 region has 12 residues. The CDR3 DNA sequence: TGTGCCACCAGCGACATTAGCACTGAAGCTTTCTTT. As protein: CATSDISTEAFF.